The 25 T cell receptor beta chains presented below share a single source sample, sequenced in a study of T cell changes during pregnancy in multiple sclerosis. Using immunoSEQ multiplex PCR, the repertoire was profiled, and TCRdb retains in-frame clones only, with some absent. The data contain under 45,000 clones, roughly 90% of them singletons. The sample consisted of CD4+ T cells from peripheral blood mononuclear cells, taken in the second trimester of pregnancy. These receptors were taken from a female donor with multiple sclerosis, enrolled in a pregnancy study.

The count of this clone is one. The rearrangement uses TRBV5-1 and TRBJ2-7; D perhaps matches TRBD2 (5 bases). CDR3 length: 13 residues. V lost 4 bases and J 2 bases, leaving 10 bases between the germline ends. Germline V gives CDR1 SGHRS, CDR2 YFSETQ. In DNA, the CDR3 is TGCGCCAGCAGCAACGAGGGAGCCTACGAGCAGTACTTC. Translation: CASSNEGAYEQYF.

The rearrangement joins TRBV7-2 to TRBJ2-7, with D unclear. The CDR3 has 16 residues. Germline assignment: CDR1 SGHTA and CDR2 FQGNSA. V lost 5 bases to trimming and J lost 5 bases, with 22 bases between them. The DNA of the CDR3 is TGTGCCAGCAGCCCCAGTCACGGAGCACTACCTGACGAGCAGTACTTC. Its translation: CASSPSHGALPDEQYF.

The chain recombines TRBV5-1 with TRBJ2-7; the D gene is possibly TRBD1 (6 bases). The CDR3 loop spans 13 amino acids. Trimming removed 4 bases at V and 1 base at J, with 9 bases between. The germline CDR1 and CDR2 sequences are SGHRS and YFSETQ. CDR3 nucleotides: TGCGCCAGCAGCCCCCAGGGGTCCTACGAGCAGTACTTC. Translating gives CASSPQGSYEQYF.

The gene calls are TRBV13 and TRBJ2-2; 9 nucleotides agree with TRBD1. The CDR3 sequence is 18 residues long. The ends lost 5 bases at V and 5 bases at J; junction bases unmatched: 15. The germline gives CDR1 PRHDT, CDR2 FYEKMQ (reference sequence). DNA for the CDR3: TGTGCCAGCAGCCAGCTCACCACCTGGACAGGGGAGACCGGGGAGCTGTTTTTT. This encodes CASSQLTTWTGETGELFF. Full variable domain (rest looked up from reference TRBV13 and TRBJ2-2): AAGVIQSPRHLIKEKRETATLKCYPIPRHDTVYWYQQGPGQDPQFLISFYEKMQSDKGSIPDRFSAQQFSDYHSELNMSSLELGDSALYFCASSQLTTWTGETGELFFGEGSRLTVL.

This sequence joins TRBV9 and TRBJ2-1; 10 nucleotides line up with TRBD2. This CDR3 comprises 16 residues. V shed 0 bases, J shed 6 bases, and the junction held 6 bases outside the gene matches. Germline V gives CDR1 SGDLS, CDR2 YYNGEE. CDR3 in DNA: TGTGCCAGCAGCGTAGTGAGGCTAGCGGGAGTCAATGAGCAGTTCTTC. Translated, it gives CASSVVRLAGVNEQFF. The whole variable domain, filled in from reference TRBV9 and TRBJ2-1, reads DSGVTQTPKHLITATGQRVTLRCSPRSGDLSVYWYQQSLDQGLQFLIQYYNGEERAKGNILERFSAQQFPDLHSELNLSSLELGDSALYFCASSVVRLAGVNEQFFGPGTRLTVL.

CDR3 loop: CASSPGQLNTGELFF. The CDR3 bases are TGTGCCAGCTCACCAGGACAGCTTAACACCGGGGAGCTGTTTTTT. The V and J genes are TRBV18 and TRBJ2-2; a possible D gene is TRBD1 (6 bases). Per germline, CDR1 KGHSH and CDR2 LQKENI. This CDR3 is built from 15 residues. Deletions cut 2 bases from V and 2 bases from J, with 9 bases between.

CDR3 residues: CASSFGTSVGELFF. Written as DNA, the CDR3 is TGTGCCAGCAGCTTCGGGACTAGCGTCGGGGAGCTGTTTTTT. This rearrangement joins TRBV7-9 to TRBJ2-2, with TRBD2 matching 10 bases. Germline values: CDR1 SEHNR, CDR2 FQNEAQ (reference sequence). The J segment lost 7 bases and the V segment lost 3 bases, leaving 2 bases of the junction unmatched. This CDR3 has 14 amino acids. The complete variable domain, with remaining parts taken from reference TRBV7-9 and TRBJ2-2, reads DTGVSQNPRHKITKRGQNVTFRCDPISEHNRLYWYRQTLGQGPEFLTYFQNEAQLEKSRLLSDRFSAERPKGSFSTLEIQRTEQGDSAMYLCASSFGTSVGELFFGEGSRLTVL.

The chain carries TRBV19 and TRBJ2-5; D might be TRBD1 (6 bases). Looked up from germline, CDR1 is LNHDA and CDR2 is SQIVND (reference sequence). Trimming cost V 3 bases and J 1 base, with 18 bases left between them. The CDR3 totals 17 residues. The CDR3 sequence is CASSIKGVYFGQETQYF. CDR3 sequence (DNA): TGTGCCAGTAGTATCAAGGGGGTTTATTTCGGCCAAGAGACCCAGTACTTC.

This rearrangement joins TRBV6-1 to TRBJ1-2, with TRBD1 matching 8 bases. J was trimmed by 4 bases and V by 2 bases; bases with no gene match: 6. CDR1 and CDR2 (germline): MNHNS, SASEGT. CDR3 length equals 15 residues. The CDR3 reads CASSETGTGPYGYTF. CDR3 bases: TGTGCCAGCAGTGAAACCGGGACAGGACCCTATGGCTACACCTTC.

V usage is TRBV5-1 and J usage is TRBJ2-3; D is ambiguous. The V and J ends lost 1 base and 4 bases respectively, with 7 bases between them. CDR1 is SGHRS, CDR2 YFSETQ, per germline. The CDR3 is 13 amino acids. CDR3 region: CASSLIYADTQYF. CDR3 in DNA: TGCGCCAGCAGCTTGATATATGCAGATACGCAGTATTTT.

V and J are TRBV28 and TRBJ2-5, with TRBD1 matching 8 bases. The CDR3 covers 13 residues. J lost 6 bases, V lost 4 bases, and 4 bases had no gene match. Germline CDR1 is MDHEN and CDR2 is SYDVKM. The CDR3 loop reads CASSSGTGKTQYF. CDR3 DNA sequence: TGTGCCAGCAGTTCCGGGACAGGCAAGACCCAGTACTTC.

The V and J genes are TRBV19 and TRBJ1-5, with TRBD1 identical over 10 bases. There are 16 residues in the CDR3. Germline V gene data show CDR1 as LNHDA and CDR2 as SQIVND (reference sequence). Losses at the gene ends were 6 bases for V and 6 bases for J; bases not matched to a gene: 11. CDR3 bases: TGTGCCAGTAGCGACAGGGGGCGCCCCCGGGGTCAGCCCCAGCATTTT. This codes for CASSDRGRPRGQPQHF.

This clone was recorded a few times. This chain links TRBV7-2 with TRBJ2-1; D is unclear. Germline assignment: CDR1 SGHTA and CDR2 FQGNSA. This CDR3 has 11 amino acids. V lost 6 bases and J 10 bases, leaving 10 bases between the germline ends. The CDR3 DNA reads as TGTGCCAGCAGACCGAACCAGGAGCAGTTCTTC. Protein: CASRPNQEQFF.

This chain uses TRBV6-5 with TRBJ2-5; D ambiguous. V dropped 2 bases and J dropped 2 bases, with 9 bases sitting between them. The V gene's germline CDR1 is MNHEY and CDR2 SVGAGI. The CDR3 is made up of 14 amino acids. For the CDR3, the DNA is TGTGCCAGCAGTTACGCCTGGCAGCAAGAGACCCAGTACTTC. It translates to CASSYAWQQETQYF.

The gene calls are TRBV28 and TRBJ2-5, with D unresolved. CDR1 MDHEN and CDR2 SYDVKM come from the germline V gene. The CDR3 is 13 amino acids. V shed 6 bases and J shed 3 bases, with 11 bases lying between them. The CDR3, as DNA: TGTGCCAGCAGAGACTTTTCGGAAGAGACCCAGTACTTC. Amino acid sequence: CASRDFSEETQYF.

Written as DNA, the CDR3 is TGTGCCTGGAGTCCGGGGGGGCTACTCCCCGAAAAACTGTTTTTT. Translating gives CAWSPGGLLPEKLFF. The rearrangement joins TRBV30 to TRBJ1-4; a possible D gene is TRBD1 (6 bases). The CDR3 spans 15 residues. Per germline, CDR1 GTSNPN and CDR2 SVGIG (reference sequence). V was pared by 2 bases and J by 8 bases, with 18 bases between. Looking up the rest from reference TRBV30 and TRBJ1-4 gives the full variable domain: SQTIHQWPATLVQPVGSPLSLECTVEGTSNPNLYWYRQAAGRGLQLLFYSVGIGQISSEVPQNLSASRPQDRQFILSSKKLLLSDSGFYLCAWSPGGLLPEKLFFGSGTQLSVL.

This chain connects TRBV5-4 to TRBJ2-3, with TRBD2 matching over 8 bases. This CDR3 contains 15 residues. Germline V gene sequence: CDR1 SGHNT, CDR2 YYREEE (reference sequence). Trimming at V came to 0 bases and at J to 1 base, leaving 1 base not matched to a gene. In DNA form, the CDR3 reads TGTGCCAGCAGCTTGGTAGCGGGGCGCACAGATACGCAGTATTTT. Its translation: CASSLVAGRTDTQYF.

This rearrangement joins TRBV5-5 to TRBJ2-1, with TRBD2 as a possible D gene (6 bases). Trimming removed 3 bases at V and 6 bases at J, with 13 bases between. There are 14 residues in the CDR3. The V gene's germline CDR1 is SGHKS and CDR2 YYEKEE (reference sequence). This CDR3 reads CASSWDPRGNEQFF. The CDR3 bases are TGTGCCAGCAGCTGGGACCCGCGGGGCAATGAGCAGTTCTTC.

This chain links TRBV9 with TRBJ2-2, with D perhaps matching TRBD2 (5 bases). The V end lost 4 bases, the J end lost 5 bases, and 9 bases lay between the germline ends. The CDR3 has 13 amino acids. CDR1 is SGDLS, CDR2 YYNGEE, per germline. The CDR3 coding sequence is TGTGCCAGCAGCCCCCGGGGTACCGGGGAGCTGTTTTTT. It encodes CASSPRGTGELFF.

The rearrangement links TRBV28 to TRBJ1-3, with 9 bases fitting TRBD1. The length of the CDR3 is 15 residues. J was trimmed by 2 bases and V by 6 bases; bases with no gene match: 5. Germline V CDR1 and CDR2: MDHEN, SYDVKM. The CDR3 is CASSPGTGPGNTIYF. The CDR3 DNA reads as TGTGCCAGCAGCCCCGGGACAGGGCCTGGAAACACCATATATTTT.

The chain employs TRBV7-3 and TRBJ2-1, with no clear D. This CDR3 is built from 15 residues. Per germline, CDR1 SGHTA and CDR2 FQGTGA. Trimming shortened V by 5 bases and J by 0 bases, and 11 bases separated the two germline ends. The CDR3 reads CASSRDKSSYNEQFF. The DNA of the CDR3 is TGTGCCAGCAGCCGCGACAAGAGCTCCTACAATGAGCAGTTCTTC.

The sample holds one count of this clone. This chain uses TRBV19 with TRBJ2-7; 8 nucleotides match TRBD1. The CDR3 has 14 amino acids. V lost 2 bases and J lost 6; bases outside the gene matches: 6. In germline, CDR1 is LNHDA, CDR2 SQIVND (reference sequence). DNA for the CDR3: TGTGCCAGTAGTATAAGGGACAGGTTCACCGAGCAGTACTTC. Translating gives CASSIRDRFTEQYF.

This chain joins TRBV27 and TRBJ2-1; the match to TRBD2 covers 16 bases. V was clipped by 3 bases and J by 8 bases; unmatched bases: 10. The CDR3 sequence is 18 residues long. Germline assignment: CDR1 MNHEY and CDR2 SMNVEV (reference sequence). The CDR3 DNA reads as TGTGCCAGCAGTTTGTCCGGGACTAGCGGGAGGGTGGGGGATGAGCAGTTCTTC. Translating it yields CASSLSGTSGRVGDEQFF.

The chain links TRBV6-1 to TRBJ1-1; the D gene is possibly TRBD1 (5 bases). Trimming cost V 6 bases and J 0 bases, with 11 bases left between them. Germline values: CDR1 MNHNS, CDR2 SASEGT. This CDR3 spans 14 amino acids. In nucleotides, the CDR3 is TGTGCCAGCAGCCTGACAGCGATGAACACTGAAGCTTTCTTT. Amino acid sequence: CASSLTAMNTEAFF.

This chain connects TRBV29-1 to TRBJ2-7; 8 nucleotides line up with TRBD2. The J segment lost 2 bases and the V segment lost 6 bases, leaving 9 bases of the junction unmatched. Germline CDR1 SQVTM, CDR2 ANQGSEA. This CDR3 has 14 residues. CDR3 residues: CSVAGVGNPYEQYF. For the CDR3, the DNA is TGCAGCGTAGCGGGAGTAGGCAACCCCTACGAGCAGTACTTC.